The entry that follows covers one TCR beta chain sequence. Its antigen is as yet unknown. The sample belongs to a study of shared clonotypes between healthy human individuals. Whole-study findings and limits: Limitation of the genetic and exposure-history diversity represented came from the few donors.

This CDR3 has 16 amino acids. CDR1 and CDR2 (germline): SGDLS, YYNGEE. V dropped 3 bases and J dropped 0 bases, with 13 bases sitting between them. The table came from immunoSEQ multiplex PCR; TCRdb's copy has only in-frame clones and leaves some out. The sample includes hundreds of thousands of clones, around 77% seen only once; the top ten take around 12%. Everyone who donated was a Caucasian adult who lived in Nashville, Tennessee. Sequencing input: PBMCs. The sequence came from a woman between 40 and 55 years old in good health. Some clones in this sample may be carry-over from other donors' samples. V gene TRBV9 combines with J gene TRBJ1-3; D is perhaps TRBD1 (5 bases). The CDR3 loop reads CASSGPTAISGNTIYF. CDR3 sequence (DNA): TGTGCCAGCAGCGGCCCGACAGCCATCTCTGGAAACACCATATATTTT.